This T cell receptor beta chain was sequenced for a study of cytomegalovirus exposure and HLA in healthy donors. As for the study in general: A later analysis reported the same platform for the 110 or so validation repertoires and the roughly 630 first-cohort repertoires.

Worth noting for this clone: Its target is unknown.

Study results and limitations: Reports described diagnosis of cytomegalovirus status by the classifier as highly specific and sensitive. The investigators catalogued 150 to 200 TCR beta chains as cytomegalovirus-associated.

Clones were read by immunoSEQ multiplex PCR, and TCRdb kept only the in-frame ones, dropping some. The repertoire has over 250,000 clones, about 86% of them found once; the top ten carry about 1%. Germline V CDR1 and CDR2: MGHRA, YSYEKL. The CDR3 runs 17 residues. V was clipped by 1 base and J by 2 bases; unmatched bases: 5. The sequence came from a young woman in good health and CMV-seronegative. Sequencing was performed on PBMCs. The rearrangement links TRBV4-1 to TRBJ2-7, with 13 positions matching TRBD2. In nucleotides, the CDR3 is TGCGCCAGCAGCCAAGTGCCGGGACTAGCGGGACCCTACGAGCAGTACTTC. It yields the protein CASSQVPGLAGPYEQYF.